A selection of T cell receptor beta chains follows, all from one sample in a study of T cell changes during pregnancy in multiple sclerosis. Only in-frame clones appear in the TCRdb table, and some are missing; sequencing was by immunoSEQ multiplex PCR. The table shows 90,000 to 120,000 clones, with 90% to 95% occurring only once. Sequenced here: peripheral blood, sampled before pregnancy. Source of these receptors: a female donor with multiple sclerosis, enrolled in a pregnancy study. Each CDR3 is given without its conserved first and last residue.

>TRBJ1-3|TRBV5-4
ASSRRGGGNTIY
>TRBJ1-5|TRBV5-8
ASSLAQGGDQPQH
>TRBJ1-5|TRBV19
ASSMWGQGVNQPQH
>TRBJ2-7|TRBV5-8
ASSSDWRGEQY
>TRBJ2-7|TRBV9
ASSVDRDEQY
>TRBJ2-1|TRBV30
AWSVLVGTSGSDEQF
>TRBJ2-1|TRBV27
ASMTDRAFYNEQF
>TRBJ2-1|TRBV4-1
ASSQRGRLGSYNEQF
>TRBJ1-4|TRBV5-1
ASSPTATNEKLF
>TRBJ2-7|TRBV4-1
ASSQVGRQRSSYEQY